This entry lists 5 T cell receptor beta chains sequenced from one sample in a study of T cell clonality in common variable immunodeficiency (dated by TCRdb to the mid-2010s). To prepare the library, the immunoSEQ multiplex PCR assay was applied. TCRdb took this table from immuneACCESS and kept in-frame rearrangements with V and J called. Such tables lack part of the clones; where checked against another copy, unresolved V genes explain under half of the gap, and the rest is unexplained. For this sample, roughly 32,000 clones appear and none is a singleton. Of the sample, around 4.6% is held by the ten largest clones. Specimen: peripheral blood mononuclear cells. Receptor source: a person aged 18-69 years in good health.

This clone was seen at least ten times. This CDR3 is CAWSVMRMSTGELFF. Incomplete CDR3 DNA: TGTGCCTGGAGTGTAATGCGTATGTCCACCGGGGAG. The V call is TRBV30, the J call TRBJ2-2; D not resolved. Sequencing ends 3 residues short of the CDR3 end; the germline J gene provides the rest. Trimming removed 0 bases from V and 4 bases from J, with 12 bases in between. CDR1 GTSNPN and CDR2 SVGIG come from the germline V gene (reference sequence). The CDR3 runs 15 residues. Drawing the rest from reference TRBV30 and TRBJ2-2, the complete variable domain is SQTIHQWPATLVQPVGSPLSLECTVEGTSNPNLYWYRQAAGRGLQLLFYSVGIGQISSEVPQNLSASRPQDRQFILSSKKLLLSDSGFYLCAWSVMRMSTGELFFGEGSRLTVL.

This clone has ten or more counts. The read stops 3 residues short of the end of the CDR3; the missing end is completed from the germline J gene. This rearrangement joins TRBV7-3 to TRBJ2-2; 11 positions agree with TRBD1. This CDR3 contains 15 residues. Germline loops: CDR1 SGHTA, CDR2 FQGTGA. The CDR3 sequence: CASSWTGGGNSPLFF. CDR3 bases read: TGTGCCAGCAGCTGGACAGGGGGCGGTAATTCACCG.

This clone was counted at least ten times. Read data end 3 residues before the CDR3 end; the end is taken from the germline J gene. The chain uses TRBV19 and TRBJ2-5, with D possibly being TRBD2 (5 bases). Germline CDR1 reads LNHDA; CDR2 reads SQIVND (reference sequence). Trimming cost V 8 bases and J 5 bases, with 6 bases left between them. The CDR3 runs to 10 residues. CDR3 DNA, as far as it was read: TGTGCCAGTCGAGGGGAGACC. It codes for CASRGET. In full, the CDR3 is CASRGETQYF.

This clone was observed at least ten times. The CDR3 end lies 3 residues beyond the end of the read and is filled in from the germline J gene. This rearrangement joins TRBV6-2 or TRBV6-3 to TRBJ1-2; tentative D call: TRBD1 (5 bases). The length of the CDR3 is 11 residues. Germline values: CDR1 MNHEY, CDR2 SVGEGT. The CDR3 here is CASSQSGGYTF. The sequenced part of the CDR3 DNA is TGTGCCAGCAGCCAATCAGGGGGC.

In its sample, this clone was seen many times. Sequencing ends 3 residues short of the CDR3 end; the germline J gene provides the rest. The chain carries TRBV29-1 and TRBJ1-1; the D is unclear. Germline CDR1 and CDR2: SQVTM and ANQGSEA. Trimming took off 8 bases at V and 1 base at J, with 14 bases between the two ends. The CDR3 is 13 amino acids. The part of the CDR3 DNA that was read is TGCAGCACGAGAGGCAGAGGGAACACTGAA. Translated, it gives CSTRGRGNTE. Given in full, the CDR3 is CSTRGRGNTEAFF.